The 8 T cell receptor beta chains in this list originate from one sample, sequenced in a study of cytomegalovirus exposure and HLA in healthy donors. Clones were read by immunoSEQ multiplex PCR, and TCRdb kept only the in-frame ones, dropping some. This table holds more than 250,000 clones, 86% found once. Material: PBMCs. The receptors shown here come from a woman aged 18-29 years in good health and CMV-seronegative.

This rearrangement joins TRBV27 to TRBJ2-1; D is possibly TRBD1 (6 bases). Looked up from germline, CDR1 is MNHEY and CDR2 is SMNVEV (reference sequence). CDR3 length equals 14 residues. V dropped 3 bases and J dropped 3 bases, with 9 bases sitting between them. In nucleotides, the CDR3 is TGTGCCAGCAGTTTCCAGGGGCGCTACAATGAGCAGTTCTTC. It codes for CASSFQGRYNEQFF.

Comment on this clone: Germline and junction disagree at one end, which may indicate a read error. The J gene is TRBJ2-3, the V gene TRBV7-7; weak D call: TRBD1 (5 bases). The germline V gene has CDR1 SSHAT and CDR2 FNYEAQ (reference sequence). CDR3 length: 14 amino acids. The CDR3 DNA follows: TGTGCTAGCAGCAATAGGGGCGGCACAGATACGCAGTATTTT. Translating it yields CASSNRGGTDTQYF.

This chain connects TRBV7-2 to TRBJ1-1; D unclear. Per germline, CDR1 SGHTA and CDR2 FQGNSA. Trimming pared 2 bases from V and 1 base from J, leaving 5 bases between. This CDR3 region has 13 residues. The CDR3 loop reads CASSLQQNTEAFF. The CDR3 DNA is TGTGCCAGCAGCTTACAACAGAACACTGAAGCTTTCTTT.

J is TRBJ2-4 and V is TRBV9; the D gene is possibly TRBD2 (6 bases). V gave up 4 bases and J gave up 7 bases, with 21 bases separating them. This CDR3 is 16 amino acids long. CDR1 is SGDLS and CDR2 is YYNGEE in the germline V gene. In DNA form, the CDR3 reads TGTGCCAGCAGCCCCCGATCAACCTGGGGGGAGAACATTCAGTACTTC. Encoded protein: CASSPRSTWGENIQYF. The variable domain in full, completed from reference TRBV9 and TRBJ2-4, reads DSGVTQTPKHLITATGQRVTLRCSPRSGDLSVYWYQQSLDQGLQFLIQYYNGEERAKGNILERFSAQQFPDLHSELNLSSLELGDSALYFCASSPRSTWGENIQYFGAGTRLSVL.

V usage is TRBV7-8 and J usage is TRBJ1-5; 11 bases align to TRBD1. Trimming cost V 5 bases and J 6 bases; bases outside gene matches: 6. The germline gives CDR1 SGHVS, CDR2 FQNEAQ. The CDR3 spans 15 residues. The CDR3 reads CASSPTGTGGQPQHF. CDR3 bases: TGTGCCAGCAGCCCCACCGGGACAGGGGGTCAGCCCCAGCATTTT.

This chain uses TRBV5-1 with TRBJ1-1; no clear D. The CDR3 has 14 amino acids. Per the germline V gene, CDR1 is SGHRS and CDR2 is YFSETQ. The V and J ends lost 0 bases and 4 bases respectively, with 10 bases between them. CDR3 nucleotides: TGCGCCAGCAGCTTGGCCCTGGGGAGCACTGAAGCTTTCTTT. It encodes CASSLALGSTEAFF. Using reference TRBV5-1 and TRBJ1-1 for the parts outside the CDR3, the full variable domain is KAGVTQTPRYLIKTRGQQVTLSCSPISGHRSVSWYQQTPGQGLQFLFEYFSETQRNKGNFPGRFSGRQFSNSRSEMNVSTLELGDSALYLCASSLALGSTEAFFGQGTRLTVV.

The V and J genes are TRBV27 and TRBJ2-1, with 9 nucleotides matching TRBD1. V lost 6 bases, J lost 4 bases, and 7 bases stayed unmatched. In germline, CDR1 is MNHEY, CDR2 SMNVEV (reference sequence). The length of the CDR3 is 15 residues. The CDR3 region is CASRAGTGIYNEQFF. For the CDR3, the DNA is TGTGCCAGCAGGGCGGGGACAGGGATTTACAATGAGCAGTTCTTC.

The genes are TRBV19 and TRBJ2-1; TRBD1 matches at 7 bases. Germline loops: CDR1 LNHDA, CDR2 SQIVND (reference sequence). J was trimmed by 9 bases and V by 5 bases; bases with no gene match: 7. The CDR3 totals 13 residues. The CDR3 DNA reads as TGTGCCAGTAGTCCCCGACAGGGCATTGAGCAGTTCTTC. Residues: CASSPRQGIEQFF. The whole variable domain, remainder taken from reference TRBV19 and TRBJ2-1, is DGGITQSPKYLFRKEGQNVTLSCEQNLNHDAMYWYRQDPGQGLRLIYYSQIVNDFQKGDIAEGYSVSREKKESFPLTVTSAQKNPTAFYLCASSPRQGIEQFFGPGTRLTVL.